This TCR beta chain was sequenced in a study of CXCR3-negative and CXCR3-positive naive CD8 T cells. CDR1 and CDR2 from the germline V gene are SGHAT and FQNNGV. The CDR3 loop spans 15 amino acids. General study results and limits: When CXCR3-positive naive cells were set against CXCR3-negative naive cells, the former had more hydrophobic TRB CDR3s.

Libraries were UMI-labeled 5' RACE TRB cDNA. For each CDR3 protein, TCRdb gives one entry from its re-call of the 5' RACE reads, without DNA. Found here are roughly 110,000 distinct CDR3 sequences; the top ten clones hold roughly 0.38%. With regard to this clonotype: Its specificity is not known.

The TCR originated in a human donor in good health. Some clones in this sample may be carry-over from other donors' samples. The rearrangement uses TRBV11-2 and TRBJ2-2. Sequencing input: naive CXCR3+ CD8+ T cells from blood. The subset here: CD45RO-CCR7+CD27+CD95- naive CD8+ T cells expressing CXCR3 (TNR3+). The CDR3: CASSLIRENTGELFF.